Listed below are T cell receptor beta chains from one sample, sequenced in a study of control samples from healthy donors and cancer patients. Libraries were prepared by immunoSEQ multiplex PCR; TCRdb keeps only in-frame clonotypes and omits some of them. The table lists some 49,000 clones, 65% to 90% of them singletons. Sample: PBMCs. The receptors here all came from a woman aged 50 to 60 with lung cancer. Both conserved end residues are part of each CDR3. Each record gives: J gene, V gene, D gene, clone size, CDR3 protein, CDR3 DNA. The D gene is left open where the match is weak. The size field is filled for only some rows; it gives once, few, many or a size class.

>TRBJ1-1|TRBV27|NA|NA
CASRSPGAGNTEAFF
TGTGCCAGCAGATCTCCCGGGGCAGGAAACACTGAAGCTTTCTTT
>TRBJ1-2|TRBV28|TRBD1|NA
CASSSTGYYGYTF
TGTGCCAGCAGCTCGACAGGGTACTATGGCTACACCTTC
>TRBJ1-2|TRBV27|NA|NA
CASSLWAGSYGYTF
TGTGCCAGCAGTTTATGGGCAGGCTCCTATGGCTACACCTTC
>TRBJ1-1|TRBV7-8|NA|NA
CASSLAIAGVRAEAFF
TGTGCCAGCAGCTTAGCAATTGCAGGGGTTCGGGCTGAAGCTTTCTTT
>TRBJ1-1|TRBV2|NA|NA
CASKTDVNTEAFF
TGTGCCAGCAAGACAGACGTGAACACTGAAGCTTTCTTT
>TRBJ1-1|TRBV2|NA|NA
CASSEYPGAEAFF
TGTGCCAGCAGTGAGTACCCCGGGGCCGAAGCTTTCTTT
>TRBJ2-2|TRBV29-1|TRBD1|NA
CSVPTGVNGELFF
TGCAGCGTGCCGACAGGGGTGAACGGGGAGCTGTTTTTT
>TRBJ1-5|TRBV6-5|NA|few
CASRGTVSPNQPQHF
TGTGCCAGCAGGGGGACCGTGAGTCCCAATCAGCCCCAGCATTTT
>TRBJ2-2|TRBV2|NA|NA
CASSEMGIGELFF
TGTGCCAGCAGTGAAATGGGGATCGGGGAGCTGTTTTTT
>TRBJ1-4|TRBV5-1|NA|once
CASSFSAGNTEKLFF
TGCGCCAGCAGCTTTTCGGCGGGAAATACTGAAAAACTGTTTTTT
>TRBJ2-6|TRBV5-1|NA|NA
CASSFTASGANVLTF
TGCGCCAGCAGCTTTACAGCCTCTGGGGCCAACGTCCTGACTTTC
>TRBJ2-3|TRBV7-2|TRBD1|NA
CASSSPGQRYSTDTQYF
TGTGCCAGCAGCTCCCCGGGACAGAGATATAGCACAGATACGCAGTATTTT
>TRBJ2-7|TRBV7-6|NA|NA
CASSIKPGTGEEQYF
TGTGCCAGCAGCATTAAGCCTGGGACCGGGGAGGAGCAGTACTTC
>TRBJ2-5|TRBV11-2|NA|NA
CASSPRAEETQYF
TGTGCCAGCAGCCCCCGGGCAGAAGAGACCCAGTACTTC
>TRBJ2-1|TRBV5-5|TRBD2|NA
CASSSRLAEGNNEQFF
TGTGCCAGCAGCTCCCGACTAGCGGAGGGGAACAATGAGCAGTTCTTC
>TRBJ1-2|TRBV6-2/TRBV6-3|TRBD1|NA
CASSYGDRGMDGYTF
TGTGCCAGCAGTTATGGAGACAGGGGAATGGATGGCTACACCTTC
>TRBJ2-2|TRBV12-3/TRBV12-4|NA|once
CASSRLLTGELFF
TGTGCCAGCAGCCGACTTTTAACCGGGGAGCTGTTTTTT
>TRBJ1-1|TRBV10-1|TRBD1|NA
CASSVGTDGTEAFF
TGCGCCAGCAGTGTTGGGACAGATGGAACTGAAGCTTTCTTT
>TRBJ2-5|TRBV6-6|NA|NA
CASRPVQETQYF
TGTGCCAGCAGGCCAGTCCAAGAGACCCAGTACTTC
>TRBJ1-1|TRBV4-1|NA|once
CASSLLGLNTEAFF
TGCGCCAGCAGTCTACTCGGCTTGAACACTGAAGCTTTCTTT
>TRBJ2-5|TRBV19|NA|NA
CASNPGNRETQYF
TGTGCCAGTAATCCTGGTAATAGGGAGACCCAGTACTTC
>TRBJ2-7|TRBV6-6|NA|NA
CASSLPLQGNTYEQYF
TGTGCCAGCAGTTTGCCCTTACAGGGAAACACCTACGAGCAGTACTTC